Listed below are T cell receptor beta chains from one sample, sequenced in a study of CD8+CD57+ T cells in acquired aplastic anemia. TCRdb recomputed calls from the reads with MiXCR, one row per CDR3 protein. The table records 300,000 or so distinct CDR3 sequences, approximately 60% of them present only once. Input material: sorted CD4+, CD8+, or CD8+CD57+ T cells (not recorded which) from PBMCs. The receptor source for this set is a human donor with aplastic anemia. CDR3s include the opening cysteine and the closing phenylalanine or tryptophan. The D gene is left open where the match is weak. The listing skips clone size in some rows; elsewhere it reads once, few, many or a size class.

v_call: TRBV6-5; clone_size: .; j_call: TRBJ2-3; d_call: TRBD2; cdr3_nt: TGTGCCAGCAGGACTAGCGGTAGCACAGATACGCAGTATTTT; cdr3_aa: CASRTSGSTDTQYF
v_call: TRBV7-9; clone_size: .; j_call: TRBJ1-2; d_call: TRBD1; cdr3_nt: TGTGCCAGCCAGTTACAGGGGGCGCGCCTCTATGGCTACACCTTC; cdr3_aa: CASQLQGARLYGYTF
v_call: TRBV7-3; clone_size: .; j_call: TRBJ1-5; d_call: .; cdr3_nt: .; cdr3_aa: CASSSEERLFFGSGTQHF
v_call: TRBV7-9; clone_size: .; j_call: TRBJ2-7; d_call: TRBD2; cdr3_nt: TGTGCCAGCAGCTCGGGACTAGCGGGAGAATGGCAGTACTTC; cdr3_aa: CASSSGLAGEWQYF
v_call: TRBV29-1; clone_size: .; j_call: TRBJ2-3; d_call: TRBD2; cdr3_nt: TGCAGCGTTGAACTAGCGGGAGGAACAGATACGCAGTATTTT; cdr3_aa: CSVELAGGTDTQYF
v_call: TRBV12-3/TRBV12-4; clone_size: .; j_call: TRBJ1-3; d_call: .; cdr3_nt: .; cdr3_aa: CASSQRSTLGNTIYF
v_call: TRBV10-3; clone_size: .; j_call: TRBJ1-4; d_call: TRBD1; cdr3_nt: TGTGCCATAGCAGGGGGCGAAAAACTGTTTTTT; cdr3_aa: CAIAGGEKLFF
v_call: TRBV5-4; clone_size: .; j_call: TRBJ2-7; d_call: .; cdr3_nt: TGTGCCAGCAGCTCTCGTGGGGGGCCAAACGAGCAGTACTTC; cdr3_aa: CASSSRGGPNEQYF
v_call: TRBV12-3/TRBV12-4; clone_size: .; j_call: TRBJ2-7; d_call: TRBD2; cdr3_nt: TGTGCCAGCAGTCCATTAGCGGGGCCCACCTACGAGCAGTACTTC; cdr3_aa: CASSPLAGPTYEQYF
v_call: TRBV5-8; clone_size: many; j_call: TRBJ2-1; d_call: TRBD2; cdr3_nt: TGTGCCAGCAGCCCCCGGGGAAGCGGGAGGGGGAATGAGCAGTTCTTC; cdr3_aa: CASSPRGSGRGNEQFF
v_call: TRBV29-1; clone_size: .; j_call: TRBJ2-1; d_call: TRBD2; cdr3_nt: TGCAGCGTTGGTCGGGGGGGACAAAACAATGAGCAGTTCTTC; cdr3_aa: CSVGRGGQNNEQFF
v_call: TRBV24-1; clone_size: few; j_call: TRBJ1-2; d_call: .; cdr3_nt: TGTGCCACCAGTGACCTACAGGGAAGGTATGGCTACACCTTC; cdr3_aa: CATSDLQGRYGYTF
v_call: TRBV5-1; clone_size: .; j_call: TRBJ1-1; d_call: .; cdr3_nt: TGCGCCAGCAGCTTGTTATCACAAATGAACACTGAAGCTTTCTTT; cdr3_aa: CASSLLSQMNTEAFF
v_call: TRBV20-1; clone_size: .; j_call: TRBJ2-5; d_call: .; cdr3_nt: TGCAGTGCTACAGGGGACGGTCAAGAGACCCAGTACTTC; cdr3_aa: CSATGDGQETQYF
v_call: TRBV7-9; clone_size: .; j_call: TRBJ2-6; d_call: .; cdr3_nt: TGTGCCAGCAGCTCCCTCGGGGCCAACGTCCTGACTTTC; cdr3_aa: CASSSLGANVLTF
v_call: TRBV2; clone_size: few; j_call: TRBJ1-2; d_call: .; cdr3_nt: TGTGCCAGCAGGGGGACGGTTCCTTCTAGTGGCTACACCTTC; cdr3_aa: CASRGTVPSSGYTF
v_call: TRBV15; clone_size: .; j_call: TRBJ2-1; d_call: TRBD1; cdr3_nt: TGTGCCACCAGCAATCCGGGACAGAGCAATGAGCAGTTCTTC; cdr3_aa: CATSNPGQSNEQFF
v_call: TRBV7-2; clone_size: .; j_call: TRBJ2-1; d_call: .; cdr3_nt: TGTGCCAGCAGCTTTTGGACCTCAGATGAGCAGTTCTTC; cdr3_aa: CASSFWTSDEQFF
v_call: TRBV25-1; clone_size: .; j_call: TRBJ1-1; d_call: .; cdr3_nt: TGTGCCAGCACCCAAGGAGGGGGAAACACTGAAGCTTTCTTT; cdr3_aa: CASTQGGGNTEAFF
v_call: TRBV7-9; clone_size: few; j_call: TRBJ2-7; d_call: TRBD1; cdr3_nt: TGTGCCAGCAGCCCTTGGGGGACAGGGATGGGCGAGCAGTACTTC; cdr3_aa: CASSPWGTGMGEQYF
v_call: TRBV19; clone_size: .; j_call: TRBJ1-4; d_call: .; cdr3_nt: TGTGCCAGTAGTATACCGGTCTGGCAGGGTGAAAAACTGTTTTTT; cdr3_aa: CASSIPVWQGEKLFF
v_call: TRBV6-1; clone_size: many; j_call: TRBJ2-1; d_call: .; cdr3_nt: TGTGCCAGCAGTGAGCAGCCTAACTCCTACAATGAGCAGTTCTTC; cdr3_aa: CASSEQPNSYNEQFF
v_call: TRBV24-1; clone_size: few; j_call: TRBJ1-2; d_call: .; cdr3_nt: TGTGCCACCAGTGATTTGGAGGGACTCTATGGCTACACCTTC; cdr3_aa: CATSDLEGLYGYTF
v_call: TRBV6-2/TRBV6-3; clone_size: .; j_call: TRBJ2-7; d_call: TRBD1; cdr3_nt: TGTGCCTCCAAGGACAGGGGGGGGGACGAGCAGTACTTC; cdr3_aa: CASKDRGGDEQYF
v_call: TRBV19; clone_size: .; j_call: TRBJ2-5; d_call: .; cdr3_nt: TGTGCCAGTAGTGAGGTGGGGCAGGGGGGTGGGTTCCCCCGAAACCGGGAGACCCAGTACTTC; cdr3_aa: CASSEVGQGGGFPRNRETQYF
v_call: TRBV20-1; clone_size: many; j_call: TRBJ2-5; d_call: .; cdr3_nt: TGCAGTGCTAGACCGGGGGGCGAGACCCAGTACTTC; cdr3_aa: CSARPGGETQYF
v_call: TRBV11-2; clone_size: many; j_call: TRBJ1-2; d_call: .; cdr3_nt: TGTGCCAGCGTGAGTGGGGCTAACTATGGCTACACCTTC; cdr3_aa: CASVSGANYGYTF
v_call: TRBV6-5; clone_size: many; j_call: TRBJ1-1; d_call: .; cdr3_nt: TGTGCCAGCAGTTTACGACCTGGGGCCCTGGGGAACACTGAAGCTTTCTTT; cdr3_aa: CASSLRPGALGNTEAFF
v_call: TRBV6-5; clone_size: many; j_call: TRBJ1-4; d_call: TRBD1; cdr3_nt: TGTGCCAGCAGCGGGACAGGCGAAAAACTGTTTTTT; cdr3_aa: CASSGTGEKLFF
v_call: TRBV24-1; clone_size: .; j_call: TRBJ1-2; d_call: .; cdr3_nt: TGTGCCACCAGCCCAGGACCTTTCTATGGCTACACCTTC; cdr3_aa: CATSPGPFYGYTF
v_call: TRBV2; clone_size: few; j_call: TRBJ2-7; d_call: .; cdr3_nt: TGTGCCAGCAGTGAAAGTCGTACAGTCGGCGAGCAGTACTTC; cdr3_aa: CASSESRTVGEQYF
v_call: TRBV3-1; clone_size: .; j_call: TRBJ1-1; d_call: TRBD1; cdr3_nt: TGTGCCAGCAGCCTAGGGGGCAAAACTGAAGCTTTCTTT; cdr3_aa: CASSLGGKTEAFF
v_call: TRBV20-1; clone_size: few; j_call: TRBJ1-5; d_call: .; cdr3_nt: TGCAGTGCCGGGACCGGCAGCAATCAGCCCCAGCATTTT; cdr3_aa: CSAGTGSNQPQHF
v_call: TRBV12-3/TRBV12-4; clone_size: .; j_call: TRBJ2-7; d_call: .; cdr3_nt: TGCGCCAGCAGTGCGTACAGCTACTACGAGCAGTACTTC; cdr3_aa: CASSAYSYYEQYF
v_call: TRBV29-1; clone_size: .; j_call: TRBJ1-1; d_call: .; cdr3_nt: TGCAGCGTTGTAAGCGACAGCATGAACACTGAAGCTTTCTTT; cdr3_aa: CSVVSDSMNTEAFF
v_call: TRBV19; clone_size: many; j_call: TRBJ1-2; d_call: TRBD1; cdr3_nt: TGTGCCAGCCGATCGACAGGGGAGCCCTATGGCTACACCTTC; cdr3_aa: CASRSTGEPYGYTF
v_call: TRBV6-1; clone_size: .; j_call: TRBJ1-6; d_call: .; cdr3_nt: TGTGCCAGCAAATTGGACAGCCCCCGATTTTCACCCCTCCACTTT; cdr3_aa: CASKLDSPRFSPLHF
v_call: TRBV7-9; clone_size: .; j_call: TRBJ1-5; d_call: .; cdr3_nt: TGTGCCAGCAGCGCATACAGGTTCCAGCCCCAGCATTTT; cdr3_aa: CASSAYRFQPQHF
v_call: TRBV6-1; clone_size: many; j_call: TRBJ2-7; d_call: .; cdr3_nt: TGTGCCAGCAGTGAACAGGCCTCCTACGAGCAGTACTTC; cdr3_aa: CASSEQASYEQYF
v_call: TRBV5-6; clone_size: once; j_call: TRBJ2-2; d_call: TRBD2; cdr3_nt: TGTGCCAGCAGCGATACTAGCGGGGGGCTCCGCGGCACCGGGGAGCTGTTTTTT; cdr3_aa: CASSDTSGGLRGTGELFF
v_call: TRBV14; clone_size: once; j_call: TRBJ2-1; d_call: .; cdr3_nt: TGTGCCAGCAGCCAAGTACGGCAGCTGGATGAGCAGTTCTTC; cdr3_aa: CASSQVRQLDEQFF
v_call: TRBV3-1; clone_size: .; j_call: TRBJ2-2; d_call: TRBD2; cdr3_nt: TGTGCCAGCAGCCAAGGGGAGGGGAACACCGGGGAGCTGTTTTTT; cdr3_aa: CASSQGEGNTGELFF